The 19 T cell receptor beta chains reported below all come from one sample, sequenced in a study of cytomegalovirus exposure and HLA in healthy donors. 60 Vbeta and 13 Jbeta primers were used in PCR. The table came from immunoSEQ multiplex PCR; TCRdb's copy has only in-frame clones and leaves some out. In the table there are around 92,000 clones, about three quarters of which are singletons. The sample taken for sequencing was PBMCs. These receptors were obtained from a man between 60 and 75 years old in good health and CMV-seropositive.

This chain connects TRBV5-1 to TRBJ1-2, with a tentative D call TRBD1 (5 bases). The CDR3 totals 14 residues. In germline, CDR1 is SGHRS, CDR2 YFSETQ. Deletions cut 3 bases from V and 4 bases from J, with 13 bases between. In DNA form, the CDR3 reads TGCGCCAGCAGCTCAATGACAGCCTCCTATGGCTACACCTTC. Protein product: CASSSMTASYGYTF.

This rearrangement joins TRBV4-1 to TRBJ1-5; TRBD1 is a possible D gene (6 bases). Germline V gene sequence: CDR1 MGHRA, CDR2 YSYEKL. The CDR3 sequence is 15 residues long. With 0 bases removed from V and 6 bases from J, the gap between germline ends came to 12 bases. CDR3 in amino acids: CASSQDGGGIQPQHF. The DNA for the CDR3 is TGCGCCAGCAGCCAAGACGGGGGGGGCATTCAGCCCCAGCATTTT.

This sequence joins TRBV6-5 and TRBJ1-2; no reliable D call. Germline assignment: CDR1 MNHEY and CDR2 SVGAGI. The CDR3 totals 14 residues. V lost 6 bases, J lost 5 bases, and 16 bases lay in between. As DNA, the CDR3 is TGTGCCAGCAGCTCCTTCCGTGGGAGGTATGGCTACACCTTC. Translating it yields CASSSFRGRYGYTF.

CDR3 in amino acids: CASLTPPSGYTF. DNA for the CDR3: TGTGCCAGTCTTACCCCTCCGAGCGGCTACACCTTC. This sequence joins TRBV19 and TRBJ1-2; D is unresolved. V lost 8 bases to trimming and J lost 8 bases, with 15 bases between them. Germline assignment: CDR1 LNHDA and CDR2 SQIVND (reference sequence). The CDR3 is 12 residues long.

This sequence joins TRBV5-4 and TRBJ2-3, with D possibly being TRBD1 (6 bases). This CDR3 contains 15 residues. With 0 bases removed from V and 4 bases from J, the gap between germline ends came to 12 bases. Germline V gene data show CDR1 as SGHNT and CDR2 as YYREEE (reference sequence). This chain's CDR3 is CASSLGGLAPDTQYF. CDR3 sequence (DNA): TGTGCCAGCAGCTTGGGGGGGCTAGCTCCAGATACGCAGTATTTT.

The chain joins TRBV15 to TRBJ1-3; possibly TRBD1 for D (6 bases). This CDR3 has 17 amino acids. V was clipped by 0 bases and J by 0 bases, with 12 bases between them. In germline, CDR1 is LNHNV, CDR2 YYDKDF (reference sequence). CDR3 nucleotide sequence: TGTGCCACCAGCAGAGATGCCGGGACACTCTCTGGAAACACCATATATTTT. It is translated as CATSRDAGTLSGNTIYF.

The chain is built from TRBV15 and TRBJ2-7; 9 bases are a match to TRBD2. With V trimmed by 0 bases and J by 2 bases, 11 bases remained unmatched. CDR1 is LNHNV, CDR2 YYDKDF, per germline (reference sequence). The CDR3 loop spans 18 amino acids. CDR3 nucleotides: TGTGCCACCAGCAGAGATCTAGGAAATAGCGGGGGCACCTACGAGCAGTACTTC. Translating gives CATSRDLGNSGGTYEQYF.

This chain uses TRBV5-4 with TRBJ2-5; 8 nucleotides agree with TRBD1. The CDR3 loop spans 15 amino acids. Germline lookup yields CDR1 SGHNT and CDR2 YYREEE (reference sequence). J gave up 5 bases and V 3 bases, and 9 bases lay outside the gene matches. The CDR3 reads CASSWRTGLGETQYF. The CDR3 DNA reads as TGTGCCAGCAGCTGGAGGACAGGGTTGGGGGAGACCCAGTACTTC.

This chain connects TRBV7-9 to TRBJ2-2; D call uncertain. The CDR3 consists of 15 residues. With 4 bases removed from V and 0 bases from J, the gap between germline ends came to 9 bases. The germline CDR1 and CDR2 sequences are SEHNR and FQNEAQ (reference sequence). CDR3 DNA: TGTGCCAGCAGCTCCCGGTTCGCGAACACCGGGGAGCTGTTTTTT. It yields the protein CASSSRFANTGELFF.

This clone was detected only once. The chain joins TRBV18 to TRBJ2-3; 10 bases are a match to TRBD2. CDR3 length equals 18 residues. V dropped 3 bases and J dropped 0; count of bases not matched to a gene: 9. Germline loops: CDR1 KGHSH, CDR2 LQKENI. The CDR3 protein is CASSPLAGDPLSTDTQYF. Written as DNA, the CDR3 is TGTGCCAGCTCACCTCTAGCGGGGGATCCCTTAAGCACAGATACGCAGTATTTT.

This chain joins TRBV11-2 and TRBJ2-2, with D possibly matching TRBD2 (6 bases). Germline values: CDR1 SGHAT, CDR2 FQNNGV. Trimming pared 1 base from V and 6 bases from J, leaving 18 bases between. There are 17 residues in the CDR3. The CDR3 loop reads CASSLARGTQGPGELFF. The CDR3, as DNA: TGTGCCAGCAGCTTAGCCCGGGGGACCCAAGGACCCGGGGAGCTGTTTTTT.

The chain recombines TRBV5-4 with TRBJ1-1; weak D call: TRBD1 (6 bases). This CDR3 spans 15 amino acids. V was clipped by 4 bases and J by 3 bases, with 16 bases between them. Looked up from germline, CDR1 is SGHNT and CDR2 is YYREEE (reference sequence). The CDR3 nucleotides are TGTGCCAGCAGCCCAACTGGCCAGGGGTACACTGAAGCTTTCTTT. This translates into CASSPTGQGYTEAFF.

This clone showed up just once. This chain connects TRBV27 to TRBJ1-3, with 8 positions matching TRBD1. This CDR3 has 15 residues. J lost 0 bases, V lost 6 bases, and 4 bases had no gene match. Germline CDR1 and CDR2: MNHEY and SMNVEV (reference sequence). The CDR3 loop reads CASREDRASGNTIYF. The CDR3, as DNA: TGTGCCAGCAGAGAGGACAGGGCCTCTGGAAACACCATATATTTT.

The count of this clone is one. V and J are TRBV29-1 and TRBJ2-5, with 7 nucleotides matching TRBD1. CDR3 length: 14 amino acids. The germline V gene has CDR1 SQVTM and CDR2 ANQGSEA. Unmatched junction bases numbered 12, after V lost 6 bases and J lost 5 bases. For the CDR3, the DNA is TGCAGCGTAAATTCACAGGGGAGAGCGGAGACCCAGTACTTC. Encoded protein: CSVNSQGRAETQYF.

The chain recombines TRBV7-2 with TRBJ2-1; 7 positions match TRBD1. The V segment lost 5 bases and the J segment 0 bases; nucleotides outside the gene matches: 4. The CDR3 spans 15 residues. Germline V gives CDR1 SGHTA, CDR2 FQGNSA. CDR3 bases: TGTGCCAGCAGCGAGACAGGGAGCTCCTACAATGAGCAGTTCTTC. Protein product: CASSETGSSYNEQFF.

This clone was detected only once. The rearrangement joins TRBV6-1 to TRBJ2-2; the D gene is possibly TRBD2 (5 bases). Trimming cost V 6 bases and J 6 bases, with 14 bases left between them. The CDR3 has 14 amino acids. Per the germline V gene, CDR1 is MNHNS and CDR2 is SASEGT. CDR3 residues: CASRERRMAGELFF. CDR3 sequence (DNA): TGTGCCAGCAGAGAGCGGCGGATGGCCGGGGAGCTGTTTTTT.

This chain's CDR3 is CASSPGGVDGYTF. In nucleotides, the CDR3 is TGCGCCAGCAGCCCGGGCGGGGTAGATGGCTACACCTTC. The V and J genes are TRBV5-1 and TRBJ1-2; D gene uncertain. Germline V gene data show CDR1 as SGHRS and CDR2 as YFSETQ. Trimming removed 4 bases from V and 6 bases from J, with 13 bases in between. The CDR3 is 13 amino acids.

This chain links TRBV29-1 with TRBJ1-2; a possible D gene is TRBD1 (6 bases). Germline V lookup: CDR1 SQVTM, CDR2 ANQGSEA. This CDR3 contains 15 residues. V lost 1 base and J lost 4, with 16 bases in between. CDR3 DNA: TGCAGCGTTGAAGGGGTAGGGGGTCAGCTCTATGGCTACACCTTC. This sequence encodes CSVEGVGGQLYGYTF.

The J gene is TRBJ1-4, the V gene TRBV7-8; 7 bases are shared with TRBD1. The CDR3 spans 15 residues. V shed 2 bases, J shed 3 bases, and the junction held 3 bases outside the gene matches. CDR1 is SGHVS and CDR2 is FQNEAQ in the germline V gene. The chain's CDR3 is CASSLSGTANEKLFF. Written as DNA, the CDR3 is TGTGCCAGCAGCTTATCGGGGACAGCTAATGAAAAACTGTTTTTT.